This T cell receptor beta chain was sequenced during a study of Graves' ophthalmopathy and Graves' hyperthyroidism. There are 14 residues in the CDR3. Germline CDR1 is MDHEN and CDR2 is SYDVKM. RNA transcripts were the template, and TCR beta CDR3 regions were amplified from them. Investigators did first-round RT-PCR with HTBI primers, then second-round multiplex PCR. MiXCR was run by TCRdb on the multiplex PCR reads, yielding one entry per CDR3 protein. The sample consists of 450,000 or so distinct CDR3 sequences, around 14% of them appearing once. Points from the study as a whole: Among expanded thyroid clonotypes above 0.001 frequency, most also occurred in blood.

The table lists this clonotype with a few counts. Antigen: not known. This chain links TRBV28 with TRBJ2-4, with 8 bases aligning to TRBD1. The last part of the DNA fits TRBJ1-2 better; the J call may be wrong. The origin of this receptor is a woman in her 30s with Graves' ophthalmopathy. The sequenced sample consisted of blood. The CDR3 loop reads CASSLSPGGDGYTF. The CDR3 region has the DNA TGTGCCAGCAGCCTATCGCCAGGGGGCGATGGCTACACCTTC.